One and the same sample provided the 3 T cell receptor beta chains below, sequenced in a study of OX40 agonist ivuxolimab in advanced cancers. Produced via immunoSEQ multiplex PCR; TCRdb's table is partial and in-frame only. The sample shows 60,000 or so clones, approximately 86% of them seen only once. Specimen: CD4+ or CD8+ T cells sorted from blood, collected in a trial of the OX40 agonist ivuxolimab. The receptors originated from an adult with an advanced solid tumor such as melanoma, head and neck, liver or kidney cancer.

This sequence joins TRBV5-8 and TRBJ1-3; TRBD1 agrees at 8 bases. Losses at the gene ends were 0 bases for V and 4 bases for J; bases not matched to a gene: 6. The CDR3 consists of 16 residues. Per the germline V gene, CDR1 is SGHTS and CDR2 is YDEGEE. Written as DNA, the CDR3 is TGTGCCAGCAGCTTGGTGGCAGGGGGCAAAGGAAACACCATATATTTT. Translation gives CASSLVAGGKGNTIYF.

V is TRBV6-5 and J is TRBJ2-7, with D unresolved. Trimming cost V 0 bases and J 3 bases, with 9 bases left between them. CDR3 length equals 14 residues. From germline, CDR1 is MNHEY and CDR2 SVGAGI. The CDR3 loop reads CASSYSREYYEQYF. CDR3 bases: TGTGCCAGCAGTTACTCGAGAGAGTACTACGAGCAGTACTTC.

This clone turned up a few times. The chain recombines TRBV4-1 with TRBJ1-1; TRBD1 might be the D (6 bases). V lost 5 bases to trimming and J lost 5 bases, with 12 bases between them. The CDR3 runs to 13 residues. From germline, CDR1 is MGHRA and CDR2 YSYEKL. DNA for the CDR3: TGCGCCAGCAGCACACAGGGAGGTACTGAAGCTTTCTTT. Its translation: CASSTQGGTEAFF.